Below, one T cell receptor beta chain is given with its context. The table lists this clone with a few counts. Which antigen it targets is not known. Nothing much larger sits one base from this clone, and base qualities are not available. These data come from a study of tumour-infiltrating T cells in Burkitt lymphoma (dated by TCRdb to 2020 to 2021). Background for the entire study: The Burkitt lymphoma cohort comprised 82 patients and spanned all epidemiological subtypes of the disease. Clinical outcome was correlated with TCR repertoire data, and overall and progression-free survival were found to be predicted by productive clonality independently of established prognosticators, including age at diagnosis. What the study reported, not specific to this receptor: Several public clonotypes shared across numerous Burkitt lymphoma patients were found, and shared tumour neoantigen selection absent from diffuse large B-cell lymphoma was thereby suggested.

Trimming at the junction amounts to 5 bases on V and 8 bases on J, and the germline ends lie 7 bases apart. Taken from cysteine to phenylalanine, the CDR3 has 11 residues. Only CDR3 DNA is held: 33 bases, read in frame from base 1. The germline V gene gives CDR1 as MNHEY and CDR2 as SVGAGI. Libraries came from the immunoSEQ multiplex PCR assay. TCRdb took this table from immuneACCESS and kept in-frame rearrangements with V and J called. Such tables lack part of the clones; where checked against another copy, unresolved V genes explain under half of the gap, and the rest is unexplained. In this sample the table shows approximately 4,200 clones, 14% of which occur a single time. The biggest ten clones account for less than 25% of the sample.

The sequencing sample was made of tumor tissue. This receptor chain uses TRBV6-5 and TRBJ2-1; too little of a D gene remains to name it. This receptor was obtained from a human donor with Burkitt lymphoma. Read as DNA, the sequence is TGTGCCAGCAGTCGACGCCATGAGCAGTTCTTC. Translated, this is CASSRRHEQFF.